This T cell receptor beta chain was observed in a study of T-cell memory formation after mild COVID-19. About the research overall: TCR clusters mostly belonged to single donors.

MiXCR, applied by TCRdb to the 5' RACE reads, yields one record per CDR3 protein. The sample yields about 290,000 distinct CDR3 sequences, more than 15% seen once. Study outcomes and limitations: Contracting CD4+ clones lay largely in CM and EM, with CD8+ ones residing in EMRA.

Turning to this clonotype: Its antigen is unknown.

Source material: PBMCs or a T cell subset sorted from them (not recorded which). The receptor was derived from a man between 18 and 29 years old who had mild COVID-19 (a few samples of this study predate the infection). Cell type and time point are not known.

The CDR3 DNA is TGTGCCAGCAGCCTCGGGACAGGGTCCTGGGGCTACACCTTC. Translated: CASSLGTGSWGYTF. This rearrangement joins TRBV11-2 to TRBJ1-2, with 9 bases aligning to TRBD1. With V trimmed by 5 bases and J by 8 bases, 9 bases remained unmatched. This CDR3 has 14 amino acids. The V gene's germline CDR1 is SGHAT and CDR2 FQNNGV.